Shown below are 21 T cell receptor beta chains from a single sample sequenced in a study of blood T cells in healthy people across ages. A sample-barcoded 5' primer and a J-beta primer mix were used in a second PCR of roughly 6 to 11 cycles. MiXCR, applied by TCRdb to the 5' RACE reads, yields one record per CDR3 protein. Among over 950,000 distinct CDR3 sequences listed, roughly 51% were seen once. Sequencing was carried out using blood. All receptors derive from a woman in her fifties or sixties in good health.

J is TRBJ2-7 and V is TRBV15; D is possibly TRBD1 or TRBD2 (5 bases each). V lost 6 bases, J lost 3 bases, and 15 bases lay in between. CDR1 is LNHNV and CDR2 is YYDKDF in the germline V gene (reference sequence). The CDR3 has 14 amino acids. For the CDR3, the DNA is TGTGCCACCAGTGAGGGGAGATTGTTCTACGAGCAGTACTTC. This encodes CATSEGRLFYEQYF.

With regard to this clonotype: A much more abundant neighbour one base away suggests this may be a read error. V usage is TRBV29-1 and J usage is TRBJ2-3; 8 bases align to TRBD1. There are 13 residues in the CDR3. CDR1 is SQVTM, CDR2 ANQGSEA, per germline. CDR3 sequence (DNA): TGCAGCGTTGCCGGACAGGGAGCGGATACGCGGTATTTT. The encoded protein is CSVAGQGADTRYF.

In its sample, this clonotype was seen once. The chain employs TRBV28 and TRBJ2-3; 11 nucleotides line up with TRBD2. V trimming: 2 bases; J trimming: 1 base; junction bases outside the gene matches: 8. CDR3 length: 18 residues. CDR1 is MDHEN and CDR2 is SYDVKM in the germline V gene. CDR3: CASSLAGETSGGTDTQYF. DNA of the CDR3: TGTGCCAGCAGTTTAGCGGGCGAGACTAGCGGGGGCACAGATACGCAGTATTTT.

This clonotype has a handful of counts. The CDR3 sequence: CASSQYGNTQYF. CDR3 nucleotides: TGTGCCAGCAGCCAATACGGGAATACGCAGTATTTT. The V gene is TRBV3-1, the J gene TRBJ2-3, with a weak D call TRBD2 (5 bases). CDR3 size: 12 residues. The germline gives CDR1 LGHDT, CDR2 YNNKEL (reference sequence). V was clipped by 2 bases and J by 7 bases, with 7 bases between them.

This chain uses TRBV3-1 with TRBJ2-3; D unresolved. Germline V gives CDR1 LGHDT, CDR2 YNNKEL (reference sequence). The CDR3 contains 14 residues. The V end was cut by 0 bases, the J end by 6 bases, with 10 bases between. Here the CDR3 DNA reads TGTGCCAGCAGCCAAGATGCGAGCCGGGATACGCAGTATTTT. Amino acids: CASSQDASRDTQYF.

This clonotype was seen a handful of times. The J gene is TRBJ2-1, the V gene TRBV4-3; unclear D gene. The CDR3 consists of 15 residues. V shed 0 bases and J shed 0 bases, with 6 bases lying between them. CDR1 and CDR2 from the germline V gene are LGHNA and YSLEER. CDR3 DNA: TGCGCCAGCAGCCAAGATCGCCGCTCCTACAATGAGCAGTTCTTC. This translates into CASSQDRRSYNEQFF.

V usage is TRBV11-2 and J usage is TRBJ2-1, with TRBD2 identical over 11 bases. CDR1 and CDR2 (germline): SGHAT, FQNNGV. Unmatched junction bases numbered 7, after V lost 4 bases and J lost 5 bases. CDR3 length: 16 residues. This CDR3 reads CASSSGTSGPHNEQFF. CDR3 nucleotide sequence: TGTGCCAGCAGCTCGGGGACTAGCGGACCCCACAATGAGCAGTTCTTC. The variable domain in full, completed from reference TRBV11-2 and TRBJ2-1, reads EAGVAQSPRYKIIEKRQSVAFWCNPISGHATLYWYQQILGQGPKLLIQFQNNGVVDDSQLPKDRFSAERLKGVDSTLKIQPAKLEDSAVYLCASSSGTSGPHNEQFFGPGTRLTVL.

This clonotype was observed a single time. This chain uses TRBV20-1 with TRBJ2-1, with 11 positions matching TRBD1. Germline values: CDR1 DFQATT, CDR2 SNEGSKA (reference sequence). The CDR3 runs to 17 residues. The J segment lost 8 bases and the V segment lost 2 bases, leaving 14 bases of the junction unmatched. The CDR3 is CSARSASGDRGLDEQFF. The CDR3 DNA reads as TGCAGTGCTAGATCGGCGTCGGGGGACAGGGGGTTGGATGAGCAGTTCTTC.

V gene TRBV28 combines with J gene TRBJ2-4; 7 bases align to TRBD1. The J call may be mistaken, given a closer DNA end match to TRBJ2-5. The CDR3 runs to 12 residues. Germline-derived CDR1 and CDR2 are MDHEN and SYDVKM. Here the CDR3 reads CASMTGLETQYF. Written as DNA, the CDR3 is TGTGCCAGCATGACAGGGTTAGAGACCCAGTACTTC.

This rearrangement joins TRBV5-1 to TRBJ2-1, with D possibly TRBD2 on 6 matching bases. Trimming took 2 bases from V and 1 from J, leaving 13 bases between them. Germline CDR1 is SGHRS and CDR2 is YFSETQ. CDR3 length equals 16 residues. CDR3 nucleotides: TGCGCCAGCAGCTTTGTCCGGAGGGCGTCCTACAATGAGCAGTTCTTC. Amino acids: CASSFVRRASYNEQFF.

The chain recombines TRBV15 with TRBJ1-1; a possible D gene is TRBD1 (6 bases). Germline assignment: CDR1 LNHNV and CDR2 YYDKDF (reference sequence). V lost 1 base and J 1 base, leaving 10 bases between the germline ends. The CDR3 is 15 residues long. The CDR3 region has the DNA TGTGCCACCAGCAGAGCAACAGGGCCGAACACTGAAGCTTTCTTT. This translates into CATSRATGPNTEAFF.

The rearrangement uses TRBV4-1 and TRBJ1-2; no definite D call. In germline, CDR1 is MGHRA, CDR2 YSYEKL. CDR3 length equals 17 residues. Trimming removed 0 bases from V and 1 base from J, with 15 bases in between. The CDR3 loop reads CASSQDNGNTLNYGYTF. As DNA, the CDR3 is TGCGCCAGCAGCCAAGATAACGGAAATACCCTTAACTATGGCTACACCTTC.

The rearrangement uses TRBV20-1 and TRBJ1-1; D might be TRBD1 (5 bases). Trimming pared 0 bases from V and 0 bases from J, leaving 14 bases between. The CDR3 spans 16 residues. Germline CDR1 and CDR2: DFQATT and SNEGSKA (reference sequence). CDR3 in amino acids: CSAREGGKIMNTEAFF. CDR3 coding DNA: TGCAGTGCTAGAGAGGGGGGGAAGATTATGAACACTGAAGCTTTCTTT.

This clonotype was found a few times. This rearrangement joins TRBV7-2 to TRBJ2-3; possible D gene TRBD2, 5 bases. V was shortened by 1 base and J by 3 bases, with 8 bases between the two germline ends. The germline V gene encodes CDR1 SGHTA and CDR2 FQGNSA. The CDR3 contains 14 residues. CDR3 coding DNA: TGTGCCAGCAGCTTAGTGGGAGTTACAGATACGCAGTATTTT. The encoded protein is CASSLVGVTDTQYF. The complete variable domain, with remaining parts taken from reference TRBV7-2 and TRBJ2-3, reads GAGVSQSPSNKVTEKGKDVELRCDPISGHTALYWYRQSLGQGLEFLIYFQGNSAPDKSGLPSDRFSAERTGGSVSTLTIQRTQQEDSAVYLCASSLVGVTDTQYFGPGTRLTVL.

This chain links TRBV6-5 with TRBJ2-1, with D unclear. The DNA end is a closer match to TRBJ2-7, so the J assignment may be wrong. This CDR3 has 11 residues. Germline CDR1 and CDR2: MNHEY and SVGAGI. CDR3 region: CASTRYNEQYF. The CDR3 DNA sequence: TGTGCCAGCACCAGATACAATGAGCAGTACTTC.

CDR3 coding DNA: TGCGCCAGCAGCCTACAGGACAGTTCGAGCTCCTACAATGAGCAGTTCTTC. Encoded protein: CASSLQDSSSSYNEQFF. This chain joins TRBV4-1 and TRBJ2-1; the D gene is possibly TRBD1 (6 bases). This CDR3 spans 17 amino acids. V was cut by 4 bases and J by 0 bases, with 16 bases left in between. Germline assignment: CDR1 MGHRA and CDR2 YSYEKL.

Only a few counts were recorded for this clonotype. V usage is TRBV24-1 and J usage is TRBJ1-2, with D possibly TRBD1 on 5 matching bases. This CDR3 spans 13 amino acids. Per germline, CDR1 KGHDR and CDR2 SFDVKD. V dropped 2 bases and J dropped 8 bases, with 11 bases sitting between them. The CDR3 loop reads CATSDSGRWGYTF. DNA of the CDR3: TGTGCCACCAGTGATTCAGGGAGGTGGGGCTACACCTTC.

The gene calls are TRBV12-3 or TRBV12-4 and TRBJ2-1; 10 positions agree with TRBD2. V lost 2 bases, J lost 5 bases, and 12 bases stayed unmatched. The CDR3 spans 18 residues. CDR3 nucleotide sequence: TGTGCCAGCAGTTTATGGGTTCTAGCGGGAGCCCGTCACAATGAGCAGTTCTTC. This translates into CASSLWVLAGARHNEQFF.

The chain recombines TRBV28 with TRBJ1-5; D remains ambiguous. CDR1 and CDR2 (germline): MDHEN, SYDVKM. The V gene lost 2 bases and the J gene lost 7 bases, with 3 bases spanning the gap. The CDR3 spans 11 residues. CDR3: CASSLEQPQHF. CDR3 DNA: TGTGCCAGCAGTTTAGAACAGCCCCAGCATTTT.

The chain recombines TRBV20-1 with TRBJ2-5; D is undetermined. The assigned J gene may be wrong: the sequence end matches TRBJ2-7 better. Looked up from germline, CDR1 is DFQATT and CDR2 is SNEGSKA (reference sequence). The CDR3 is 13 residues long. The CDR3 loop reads CSASPNNVREQYF. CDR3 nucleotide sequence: TGCAGTGCTAGCCCCAACAACGTACGCGAGCAGTACTTC.

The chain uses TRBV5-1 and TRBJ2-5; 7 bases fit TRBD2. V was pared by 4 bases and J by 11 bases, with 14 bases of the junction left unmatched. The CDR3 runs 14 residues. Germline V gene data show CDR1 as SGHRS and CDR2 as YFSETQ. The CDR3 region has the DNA TGCGCCAGCAGCGGGACTACAGTTCTCGTTGAGCAGTACTTC. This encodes CASSGTTVLVEQYF.